Given below is one TCR beta chain in context. These data originate in a study of T-cell reconstitution after alpha-beta-depleted transplantation in children. The authors prepared the TCRbeta library with unique molecular identifiers. TCRdb passed the PCR reads through MiXCR, listing each CDR3 protein once. The data contain some 220,000 distinct CDR3 sequences, approximately 9% of them singletons. The CDR3 extends over 15 amino acids. With 6 bases clipped from V and 7 bases from J, the junction kept 13 bases outside the gene matches. Germline loops: CDR1 SGHVS, CDR2 FNYEAQ. This receptor was obtained from a human donor who donated a stem cell graft to a child with acute lymphoblastic leukemia. The gene calls are TRBV7-6 and TRBJ2-5; 8 bases are shared with TRBD2. Material: PBMCs from the stem cell graft donor, obtained from the stem cell graft. The CDR3 nucleotides are TGTGCCAGCAGATCGGGGGGGGGGCCCCACCGGACCCAGTACTTC. This encodes CASRSGGGPHRTQYF.